This T cell receptor beta chain stems from a study of T-cell memory formation after mild COVID-19. As for the study in general: In these data, TCR clusters were largely donor specific.

The CDR3 covers 14 residues. The germline CDR1 and CDR2 sequences are SGHRS and YFSETQ. V lost 4 bases, J lost 3 bases, and 13 bases lay in between. Constant-segment-primed 5'RACE gave TCR alpha and TCR beta cDNA libraries with sample barcodes and UMIs. Each CDR3 protein is one row after TCRdb ran MiXCR on the 5' RACE reads. Seen here are roughly 240,000 distinct CDR3 sequences, roughly 14% observed once, and the top ten hold less than 2.5%. General study findings and limits: Among CD4+ contracting clones, most were CM and EM, and CD8+ ones EMRA. Some responding clones appeared in pre-infection memory, suggesting cross-reactive memory joined.

With respect to this clonotype: Antigen unknown.

The clonotype comes from an adult woman who had mild COVID-19 (a few samples of this study predate the infection). Cell type and time point are not known. Source material: PBMCs or a T cell subset sorted from them (not recorded which). This rearrangement joins TRBV5-1 to TRBJ2-5, with a weak D call TRBD1 (5 bases). The CDR3 nucleotides are TGCGCCAGCAGCCAGGGTAGAGGTAAAGAGACCCAGTACTTC. Translated: CASSQGRGKETQYF.